Below are 23 T cell receptor beta chains sequenced from a single sample in a study of blood T cell repertoires in COVID-19. Sequenced by immunoSEQ multiplex PCR; TCRdb stores in-frame clones only, minus some. This repertoire shows a few hundred thousand clones, over 70% found once; its top ten account for about 10%. Material: peripheral blood. These receptors all stem from a woman between 65 and 79 years old with COVID-19, enrolled during active disease.

This clone was seen just once. The chain recombines TRBV19 with TRBJ1-5; 9 nucleotides match TRBD1. CDR3 length: 20 residues. Per the germline V gene, CDR1 is LNHDA and CDR2 is SQIVND (reference sequence). The J segment lost 6 bases and the V segment lost 8 bases, leaving 26 bases of the junction unmatched. The CDR3 is CASLYTLNPGTVQGAQPQHF. The CDR3 DNA is TGTGCCAGTTTGTATACCCTTAATCCCGGAACGGTACAGGGGGCTCAGCCCCAGCATTTT.

V is TRBV21-1 and J is TRBJ2-7; the D call TRBD1 from the table was never checked on the DNA. TRBV21-1 is a pseudogene locus. The CDR3 runs to 16 residues. This chain's CDR3 is CASSRPPRRAPYEQYF. The CDR3 DNA reads TGTGCCAGCAGCAGACCCCCTCGCAGGGCCCCCTACGAGCAGTACTTC.

The chain employs TRBV19 and TRBJ1-2, with 7 bases aligning to TRBD1. This CDR3 has 15 amino acids. In germline, CDR1 is LNHDA, CDR2 SQIVND (reference sequence). Losses at the gene ends were 6 bases for V and 2 bases for J; bases not matched to a gene: 9. CDR3: CASRRGQDLNYGYTF. CDR3 in DNA: TGTGCCAGTAGACGCGGACAGGATTTAAACTATGGCTACACCTTC.

The gene calls are TRBV5-1 and TRBJ1-4, with 8 bases lining up with TRBD1. The junction had 4 bases not matched to a gene; V was cut back by 4 bases and J by 2 bases. CDR3 length: 15 residues. Germline V gene lookup returns CDR1 SGHRS and CDR2 YFSETQ. The CDR3 is CASSQGASTNEKLFF. Written as DNA, the CDR3 is TGCGCCAGCAGCCAGGGGGCGAGCACTAATGAAAAACTGTTTTTT.

The chain recombines TRBV21-1 with TRBJ1-3. TRBV21-1 has pseudogene status. The CDR3 runs 14 residues. As DNA, the CDR3 is TGTGCCAGCAGCACGGGGGACGCTGGAAACACCATATATTTT. Its translation is CASSTGDAGNTIYF.

The rearrangement links TRBV7-2 to TRBJ1-5, with D hard to call. The V gene's germline CDR1 is SGHTA and CDR2 FQGNSA. V dropped 1 base and J dropped 0 bases, with 7 bases sitting between them. The CDR3 is 15 residues long. As DNA, the CDR3 is TGTGCCAGCAGCTTAGATCTAGCTAGCAATCAGCCCCAGCATTTT. Translating gives CASSLDLASNQPQHF.

The V and J genes are TRBV27 and TRBJ1-6; D unclear. The CDR3 covers 13 residues. Germline V gives CDR1 MNHEY, CDR2 SMNVEV (reference sequence). V was shortened by 3 bases and J by 9 bases, with 9 bases between the two germline ends. The CDR3 here is CASSFAFGSPLHF. DNA for the CDR3: TGTGCCAGCAGTTTTGCGTTTGGTTCACCCCTCCACTTT.

The gene calls are TRBV2 and TRBJ2-2, with D tentatively TRBD1 (5 bases). The CDR3 length is 13 residues. CDR1 and CDR2 (germline): SNHLY, FYNNEI. Trimming stripped 5 bases from V and 7 bases from J, with 11 bases between. The CDR3 spells CASSSSRGGELFF. The CDR3 nucleotides read TGTGCCAGCAGTAGTTCTAGGGGCGGGGAGCTGTTTTTT.

The chain has TRBV6-2 or TRBV6-3 and TRBJ1-1; D gene ambiguous. Germline lookup yields CDR1 MNHEY and CDR2 SVGEGT. V shed 3 bases and J shed 1 base, with 6 bases lying between them. This CDR3 spans 13 amino acids. CDR3 loop: CASSYFRNTEAFF. In nucleotides, the CDR3 is TGTGCCAGCAGTTATTTTAGGAACACTGAAGCTTTCTTT.

The V and J genes are TRBV14 and TRBJ1-1, with 7 bases matching TRBD1. The CDR3 runs 16 residues. V lost 1 base to trimming and J lost 5 bases; unmatched junction nucleotides: 10. Germline assignment: CDR1 SGHDN and CDR2 FVKESK. The CDR3 reads CASSQGMGRGRTEAFF. Written as DNA, the CDR3 is TGTGCCAGCAGCCAAGGTATGGGCAGGGGGAGGACTGAAGCTTTCTTT.

Here the CDR3 DNA reads TGTGCCAGCAGCCAAGGATTGGCAAATTACGAGCAGTACTTC. Translation: CASSQGLANYEQYF. V and J are TRBV3-1 (or the pseudogene TRBV3-2) and TRBJ2-7; D unclear. Trimming removed 1 base at V and 4 bases at J, with 11 bases between. The CDR3 is 14 amino acids. Per germline, CDR1 LGHDT and CDR2 YNNKEL (reference sequence).

The rearrangement links TRBV5-1 to TRBJ2-1; the match to TRBD1 covers 8 bases. With V trimmed by 2 bases and J by 5 bases, 3 bases remained unmatched. The CDR3 contains 14 residues. The germline V gene has CDR1 SGHRS and CDR2 YFSETQ. The CDR3 DNA reads as TGCGCCAGCAGCTTCAGACAGGGGCACAATGAGCAGTTCTTC. This encodes CASSFRQGHNEQFF.

The CDR3 is CASSLLASKDTQYF. The CDR3 bases are TGTGCCAGCAGCTTACTAGCCTCGAAGGATACGCAGTATTTT. V and J are TRBV11-3 and TRBJ2-3; D might be TRBD2 (5 bases). Germline CDR1 is SGHNT and CDR2 is YENEEA. This CDR3 spans 14 amino acids. Trimming removed 2 bases from V and 6 bases from J, with 12 bases in between. Looking up the rest from reference TRBV11-3 and TRBJ2-3 gives the full variable domain: EAGVVQSPRYKIIEKKQPVAFWCNPISGHNTLYWYLQNLGQGPELLIRYENEEAVDDSQLPKDRFSAERLKGVDSTLKIQPAELGDSAVYLCASSLLASKDTQYFGPGTRLTVL.

DNA for the CDR3: TGTGCCACACACCCGGACAGGGTAACCCCTTCGTACTTC. It is translated as CATHPDRVTPSYF. This chain joins TRBV28 and TRBJ2-7; 8 bases are a match to TRBD1. Germline assignment: CDR1 MDHEN and CDR2 SYDVKM. This CDR3 is built from 13 residues. The V and J ends lost 10 bases and 12 bases, in that order; junction bases with no gene match: 17.

This chain's CDR3 is CAWSARTRLAGELFF. The CDR3 nucleotides are TGTGCCTGGAGTGCCCGAACAAGACTAGCCGGGGAGCTGTTTTTT. The rearrangement joins TRBV30 to TRBJ2-2; D might be TRBD2 (6 bases). V gave up 1 base and J gave up 6 bases, with 15 bases separating them. Looked up from germline, CDR1 is GTSNPN and CDR2 is SVGIG (reference sequence). This CDR3 contains 15 residues.

CDR3 protein: CASSLYRGQSGNTIYF. CDR3 coding DNA: TGTGCCAGCAGCTTGTACAGGGGGCAGTCTGGAAACACCATATATTTT. The chain is built from TRBV5-4 and TRBJ1-3; 9 bases line up with TRBD1. This CDR3 has 16 amino acids. With 1 base clipped from V and 1 base from J, the junction kept 3 bases outside the gene matches. Germline CDR1 and CDR2: SGHNT and YYREEE (reference sequence).

The V and J genes are TRBV11-3 and TRBJ2-7; D ambiguous. V was trimmed by 4 bases and J by 4 bases, leaving 17 bases between them. There are 15 residues in the CDR3. The germline V gene has CDR1 SGHNT and CDR2 YENEEA. This CDR3 reads CASSSPLQARYEQYF. The CDR3 DNA sequence: TGTGCCAGCAGCTCCCCTCTGCAGGCCCGGTACGAGCAGTACTTC.

The chain is built from TRBV5-1 and TRBJ1-6, with no clear D. This CDR3 comprises 14 residues. Per germline, CDR1 SGHRS and CDR2 YFSETQ. Trimming removed 2 bases from V and 8 bases from J, with 11 bases in between. The CDR3: CASSLGSVHSPLHF. CDR3 coding DNA: TGCGCCAGCAGCTTAGGGAGTGTCCATTCACCCCTCCACTTT.

Only a few counts were recorded for this clone. This rearrangement joins TRBV30 to TRBJ1-2; 7 bases align to TRBD1. V shed 5 bases, J shed 7 bases, and the junction held 10 bases outside the gene matches. The CDR3 sequence is 13 residues long. The germline CDR1 and CDR2 sequences are GTSNPN and SVGIG (reference sequence). The CDR3 DNA is TGTGCCTGGGCCGGGACAGCGTATGTTGGCTACACCTTC. It specifies CAWAGTAYVGYTF. The full variable domain, its missing parts supplied by reference TRBV30 and TRBJ1-2, is SQTIHQWPATLVQPVGSPLSLECTVEGTSNPNLYWYRQAAGRGLQLLFYSVGIGQISSEVPQNLSASRPQDRQFILSSKKLLLSDSGFYLCAWAGTAYVGYTFGSGTRLTVV.

The rearrangement joins TRBV7-9 to TRBJ1-5, with D tentatively TRBD1 (5 bases). V shed 5 bases and J shed 7 bases, with 15 bases lying between them. The CDR3 runs to 14 residues. CDR1 is SEHNR, CDR2 FQNEAQ, per germline (reference sequence). The CDR3 nucleotides are TGTGCCAGCAGCCCCAGCGGGGCCGGACAGCCCCAGCATTTT. As protein: CASSPSGAGQPQHF.

The chain recombines TRBV11-2 with TRBJ1-1; D is uncertain. The CDR3 length is 14 residues. Germline CDR1 reads SGHAT; CDR2 reads FQNNGV. V lost 0 bases to trimming and J lost 4 bases, with 9 bases between them. The CDR3 region has the DNA TGTGCCAGCAGCTTAGAACAGCTGGGCACTGAAGCTTTCTTT. Translated: CASSLEQLGTEAFF.

The chain is built from TRBV11-3 and TRBJ1-1; D is unclear. Looked up from germline, CDR1 is SGHNT and CDR2 is YENEEA. The CDR3 length is 13 residues. V lost 3 bases, J lost 5 bases, and 10 bases lay in between. CDR3 amino acids: CASSLLVETEAFF. The CDR3 DNA follows: TGTGCCAGCAGCTTGTTGGTGGAGACTGAAGCTTTCTTT.

The V gene is TRBV7-3, the J gene TRBJ2-3; weak D call: TRBD2 (6 bases). V lost 1 base and J 8 bases, leaving 19 bases between the germline ends. CDR3 size: 16 residues. Germline CDR1 and CDR2: SGHTA and FQGTGA. CDR3 residues: CASSLIRRGQQGTQYF. The DNA of the CDR3 is TGTGCCAGCAGCTTAATAAGGAGGGGCCAGCAAGGTACGCAGTATTTT.